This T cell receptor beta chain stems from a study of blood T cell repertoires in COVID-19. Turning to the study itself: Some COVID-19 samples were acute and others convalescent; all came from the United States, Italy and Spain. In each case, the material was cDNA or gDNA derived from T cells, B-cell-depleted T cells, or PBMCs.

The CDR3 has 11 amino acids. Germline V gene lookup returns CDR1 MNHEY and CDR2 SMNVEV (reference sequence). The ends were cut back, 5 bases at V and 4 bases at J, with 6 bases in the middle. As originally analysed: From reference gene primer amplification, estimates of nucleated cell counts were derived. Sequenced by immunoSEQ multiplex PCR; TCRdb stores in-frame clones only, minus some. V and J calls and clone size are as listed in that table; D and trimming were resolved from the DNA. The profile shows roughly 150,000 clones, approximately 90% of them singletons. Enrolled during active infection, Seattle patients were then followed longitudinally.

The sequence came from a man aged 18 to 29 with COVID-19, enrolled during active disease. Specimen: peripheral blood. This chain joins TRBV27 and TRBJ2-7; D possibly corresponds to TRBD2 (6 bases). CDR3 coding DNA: TGTGCCAGCAGTGCGGGGTACGAGCAGTACTTC. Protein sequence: CASSAGYEQYF.